The source of this TCR beta chain is a study of T cells in Graves' hyperthyroidism and ophthalmopathy. Comment on this clonotype: Its target is not known.

General study results and limits: A model of 13 V-J features distinguished ophthalmopathy from stable hyperthyroidism. Most clonotypes that expanded in the thyroid above 0.001 also showed up in blood.

Amplified TCR beta CDR3 regions came from RNA transcripts. TCR CDR3 regions were first amplified by RT-PCR with HTBI primers. A single record per CDR3 protein comes from TCRdb applying MiXCR to the multiplex PCR reads. The sample shows roughly 200,000 distinct CDR3 sequences, roughly 18% of them seen only once. This sequence originates from a man aged 40-49 years with Graves' hyperthyroidism. Sequencing used blood.

As DNA, the CDR3 is TGTGCCACCCGGGCCCGGAGGGCGCTCACTGAAGCTTTCTTT. Protein: CATRARRALTEAFF. V is TRBV24-1 and J is TRBJ1-1; D is uncertain. CDR1 is KGHDR, CDR2 SFDVKD, per germline. The CDR3 consists of 14 residues. Between the trimmed V and J ends, which lost 9 bases and 4 bases, there was a span of 17 bases.